These 7 T cell receptor beta chains were sequenced from one sample in a study of CD8+ T cells in alopecia areata. Samples from alopecia areata patients were lesional scalp punch biopsies and peripheral blood. The authors extracted RNA and reverse transcribed it into cDNA as the sequencing template. Profiled with immunoSEQ multiplex PCR; TCRdb holds only in-frame clones, not every one. The top ten hold roughly 15% of the sample, which has approximately 13,000 clones, under 65% seen once. The sample comprised skin. The receptor set was obtained from a human donor with alopecia areata.

This chain joins TRBV28 and TRBJ2-5, with 8 bases matching TRBD1. The J call may be in error: the DNA end matches TRBJ2-7 better. The CDR3 spans 17 residues. Germline V gene sequence: CDR1 MDHEN, CDR2 SYDVKM. In DNA form, the CDR3 reads TGTGCCAGCAGTCAGGGGGCCGGACGGAGTAGCTCCTACGAGCAGTACTTC. This encodes CASSQGAGRSSSYEQYF.

This clone has a handful of counts. The chain combines TRBV27 with TRBJ1-4, with 8 bases fitting TRBD1. Germline values: CDR1 MNHEY, CDR2 SMNVEV (reference sequence). With V trimmed by 2 bases and J by 1 base, 3 bases remained unmatched. CDR3 length equals 16 residues. The DNA of the CDR3 is TGTGCCAGCAGTTTAGTCAGGGGGCAAACTAATGAAAAACTGTTTTTT. The encoded protein is CASSLVRGQTNEKLFF.

The chain employs TRBV5-4 and TRBJ2-7; 8 bases agree with TRBD1. Germline V lookup: CDR1 SGHNT, CDR2 YYREEE (reference sequence). The CDR3 consists of 15 residues. J was trimmed by 3 bases and V by 4 bases; bases with no gene match: 9. The DNA of the CDR3 is TGTGCCAGCAGCCGAAGGACAGGGAACCACTACGAGCAGTACTTC. It encodes CASSRRTGNHYEQYF. Together with reference TRBV5-4 and TRBJ2-7, the CDR3 gives the full variable domain: ETGVTQSPTHLIKTRGQQVTLRCSSQSGHNTVSWYQQALGQGPQFIFQYYREEENGRGNFPPRFSGLQFPNYSSELNVNALELDDSALYLCASSRRTGNHYEQYFGPGTRLTVT.

The rearrangement links TRBV4-3 to TRBJ2-5; tentatively, D is TRBD2 (6 bases). The CDR3 has 16 amino acids. CDR1 is LGHNA and CDR2 is YSLEER in the germline V gene. Trimming cost V 0 bases and J 5 bases, with 16 bases left between them. The DNA for the CDR3 is TGCGCCAGCAGCCAAGATCAGGGCAGGGAGGCGGAGACCCAGTACTTC. It codes for CASSQDQGREAETQYF.

The J gene is TRBJ2-2, the V gene TRBV19, with TRBD2 identical over 7 bases. Germline V gene lookup returns CDR1 LNHDA and CDR2 SQIVND (reference sequence). The trim removed 4 bases at V and 6 bases at J, leaving 5 bases unmatched. This CDR3 is built from 14 residues. The CDR3 protein is CASSTWTSPGELFF. CDR3 coding DNA: TGTGCCAGTAGTACCTGGACTAGTCCCGGGGAGCTGTTTTTT.

The chain combines TRBV5-1 with TRBJ2-7; D unclear. There are 15 residues in the CDR3. Germline V gives CDR1 SGHRS, CDR2 YFSETQ. Deletions cut 0 bases from V and 0 bases from J, with 10 bases between. The CDR3 sequence: CASSLARSTSYEQYF. The CDR3 coding sequence is TGCGCCAGCAGCTTGGCCCGGTCTACCTCCTACGAGCAGTACTTC.

The chain joins TRBV12-5 to TRBJ2-1; 13 bases align to TRBD2. Germline V lookup: CDR1 LGHNT, CDR2 FRNRAP. The trim removed 2 bases at V and 5 bases at J, leaving 6 bases unmatched. The CDR3 has 17 residues. DNA of the CDR3: TGTGCTAGTGGTTTGTCCACTAGCGGGAGGGTTAACAATGAGCAGTTCTTC. Its translation is CASGLSTSGRVNNEQFF. The full variable domain, rest sourced from reference TRBV12-5 and TRBJ2-1, is DARVTQTPRHKVTEMGQEVTMRCQPILGHNTVFWYRQTMMQGLELLAYFRNRAPLDDSGMPKDRFSAEMPDATLATLKIQPSEPRDSAVYFCASGLSTSGRVNNEQFFGPGTRLTVL.